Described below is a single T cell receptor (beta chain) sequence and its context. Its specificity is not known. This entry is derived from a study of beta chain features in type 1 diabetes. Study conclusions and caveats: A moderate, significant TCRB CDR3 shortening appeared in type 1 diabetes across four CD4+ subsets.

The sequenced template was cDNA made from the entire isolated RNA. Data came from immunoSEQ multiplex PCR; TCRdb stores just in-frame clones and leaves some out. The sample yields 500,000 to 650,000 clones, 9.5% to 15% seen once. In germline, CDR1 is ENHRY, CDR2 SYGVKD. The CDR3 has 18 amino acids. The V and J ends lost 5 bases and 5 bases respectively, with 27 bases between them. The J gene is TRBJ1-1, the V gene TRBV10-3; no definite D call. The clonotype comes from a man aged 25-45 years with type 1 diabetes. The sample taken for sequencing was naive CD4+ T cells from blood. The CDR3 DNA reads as TGTGCCATCAGTCCTAATCTTCCCGAGTTGGGTGGGCGAACTGAAGCTTTCTTT. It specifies CAISPNLPELGGRTEAFF.